This T cell receptor beta chain was sequenced during a study of blood T cell repertoires in COVID-19. Background on the study: Researchers got acute and convalescent COVID-19 samples from the United States, Italy and Spain. Sources were T cells, B-cell-depleted T cells, or PBMCs; the material itself was cDNA or gDNA.

Authors' analysis steps: Reference gene primer amplification in the assay estimated nucleated cell counts. The method was immunoSEQ multiplex PCR; TCRdb's version includes in-frame clones alone and lacks a portion of them. That table furnishes V, J and clone size, whereas the DNA furnished D and trimming. The data contain roughly 150,000 clones, 88% of them seen just once; the ten biggest clones take up about 2.1%. This clone is a singleton in its sample. CDR1 and CDR2 (germline): SGHAT, FQNNGV. V was pared by 2 bases and J by 1 base, with 11 bases between. The CDR3 has 15 amino acids. The rearrangement links TRBV11-2 to TRBJ1-1; maybe TRBD1 (6 bases). The sequenced material came from peripheral blood. The TCR sequence derives from a man aged 50 to 59 who had recovered from COVID-19. Written as DNA, the CDR3 is TGTGCCAGCAGCTTATCCGTGGGGGCGAACACTGAAGCTTTCTTT. Its translation is CASSLSVGANTEAFF.